This TCR beta chain appears in the sequencing data of a study of technical replicates of blood from a few donors. Libraries were prepared by immunoSEQ multiplex PCR; TCRdb keeps only in-frame clonotypes and omits some of them. The sample contains 70,000 or so clones, 95% to 98% of which appear only once. A single count supports this clone. The CDR3 length is 11 residues. Trimming left V 8 bases short and J 8 bases short, with 9 bases between. The germline V gene has CDR1 ENHRY and CDR2 SYGVKD. V and J are TRBV10-3 and TRBJ1-4, with a tentative D call TRBD1 (5 bases). Source material: T cells isolated from PBMCs. The TCR sequence derives from a human donor in good health. This CDR3 reads CAIGGEEKLFF. CDR3 coding DNA: TGTGCCATCGGAGGGGAAGAAAAACTGTTTTTT.